These 5 T cell receptor delta chains were sequenced from one sample in a study of γδ T cells in repeated Plasmodium falciparum infection. Flow sorting of PBMC yielded separate Vgamma9/Vdelta2+ and Vdelta2-negative gammadelta T cell populations for bulk repertoire analysis. TCRdb called clones from the multiplex PCR reads again using CATT. This repertoire shows about 89,000 delta-chain clones, 1.4% to 1.5% found once; its top ten account for 8.5% to 10%. Sequenced sample: gamma-delta T cells from blood. Receptors were obtained from a pool of human donors (malaria-infected and uninfected, not separated).

This clone was observed many times. The CDR3 DNA reads as TGTGCTCTTGGGGAAGATCCGGGGGATACGCATACCGATAAACTCATCTTT. Residues: CALGEDPGDTHTDKLIF. The rearrangement uses TRDV1 and TRDJ1; 10 nucleotides agree with TRDD3. The CDR3 contains 17 residues. Germline V gene lookup returns CDR1 TSWWSYY and CDR2 QGS. The V segment lost 2 bases and the J segment 2 bases; nucleotides outside the gene matches: 8.

The chain employs TRDV1 and TRDJ1, with D perhaps TRDD2 (6 bases). Germline CDR1 TSWWSYY, CDR2 QGS. With 1 base removed from V and 0 bases from J, the gap between germline ends came to 24 bases. CDR3 length: 20 residues. The CDR3 coding sequence is TGTGCTCTTGGGGAACCTCAATCCTACGTTCTGGGATCGTACACCGATAAACTCATCTTT. This gives the protein CALGEPQSYVLGSYTDKLIF.

In this sample, this clone turned up many times. At the DNA level, this CDR3 is encoded by other sequences in the same sample as well. The CDR3 nucleotides are TGTGCTCTTGGGGAAGAAACCGGCCTTCCCTGCGAAGGGGCTGATAAACTCATCTTT. This codes for CALGEETGLPCEGADKLIF. This sequence joins TRDV1 and TRDJ1; maybe TRDD2 (6 bases). The germline gives CDR1 TSWWSYY, CDR2 QGS. The length of the CDR3 is 19 residues. Trimming removed 2 bases at V and 5 bases at J, with 27 bases between.

As regards this clone: Translating this DNA gives a protein that differs at residue 13 from the TCRdb one, which belongs to a much larger clone; a read error is likely, and the protein shown is this translation. This rearrangement joins TRDV2 to TRDJ3; 11 positions agree with TRDD3. Because TCRdb records no J gene, it was assigned here through a match of the DNA to germline. This CDR3 is built from 23 residues. Unmatched junction bases numbered 15, after V lost 0 bases and J lost 0 bases. Germline V CDR1 and CDR2: GEAIGNYY, EKD. DNA of the CDR3: TGTGCCTGTGACACCGGGGACTGGGGGATATCGCGGGCCAGCTCCTGGGACACCCGACAGATGTTTTTC. Translated: CACDTGDWGISRASSWDTRQMFF.

This clone has a handful of counts. A single base is all that separates this from a far larger clone, so a read error is likely. Other DNA sequences in the sample encode the same CDR3. The chain recombines TRDV1 with TRDJ1; 8 bases map to TRDD3. The J gene is not listed in TCRdb, so it was assigned here from a DNA match to germline. CDR3 length equals 19 residues. Per germline, CDR1 TSWWSYY and CDR2 QGS. The CDR3 DNA sequence: TGTGCTCTCGGGGAACTCCTACCTCTGGGGGACGTGTACACCGATAAACTCATCTTT. This codes for CALGELLPLGDVYTDKLIF.